The 12 T cell receptor beta chains reported below all come from one sample, sequenced in a study of shared clonotypes between healthy human individuals (dated by TCRdb to between 2020 and 2021). Library prep was done by the immunoSEQ multiplex PCR assay. TCRdb carries this immuneACCESS record with in-frame sequences only. Its versions omit some clonotypes, under half of them owing to an unresolved V gene in the studies checked, with the rest unexplained. Within this sample are over a million clones, with more than 65% of them counted one time only. The top ten clonotypes cover approximately 1.5% of the sample. What was sequenced was memory CD4+ T cells sorted from blood. Reading the label with the study, this specimen's cell subset or site is: CD45RA-negative fraction. The source of these receptors is a man between 18 and 35 years old in good health.

V gene TRBV20-1 combines with J gene TRBJ2-5, with D perhaps matching TRBD1 (6 bases). Between the trimmed V and J ends, which lost 6 bases and 11 bases, there was a span of 16 bases. CDR1 and CDR2 (germline): DFQATT, SNEGSKA (reference sequence). CDR3 length: 11 residues. The CDR3 sequence: CSAETQQGQYF. The CDR3 DNA sequence: TGCAGTGCCGAAACCCAACAGGGACAGTACTTC.

The gene calls are TRBV4-2 and TRBJ2-3; a possible D gene is TRBD1 (6 bases). Germline lookup yields CDR1 LGHNA and CDR2 YNFKEQ. V dropped 5 bases and J dropped 2 bases, with 17 bases sitting between them. The length of the CDR3 is 16 residues. CDR3 bases: TGTGCCAGCAGCACCCTCGGGACACTAGACACAGATACGCAGTATTTT. This sequence encodes CASSTLGTLDTDTQYF.

V is TRBV2 and J is TRBJ1-6; a weak D match, TRBD1 (5 bases). Trimming removed 0 bases from V and 9 bases from J, with 12 bases in between. This CDR3 is built from 15 residues. Germline V CDR1 and CDR2: SNHLY, FYNNEI. CDR3 region: CASSEAQLRGSPLHF. DNA of the CDR3: TGTGCCAGCAGTGAAGCGCAATTGAGGGGTTCACCCCTCCACTTT.

The chain carries TRBV2 and TRBJ1-6; D not resolved. The CDR3 is made up of 13 amino acids. The ends were cut back, 7 bases at V and 7 bases at J, with 11 bases in the middle. Germline V gene sequence: CDR1 SNHLY, CDR2 FYNNEI. As DNA, the CDR3 is TGTGCCAGCACCGACACAGTAAATTCACCCCTCCACTTT. It yields the protein CASTDTVNSPLHF. Supplemented by reference TRBV2 and TRBJ1-6, the full variable domain reads EPEVTQTPSHQVTQMGQEVILRCVPISNHLYFYWYRQILGQKVEFLVSFYNNEISEKSEIFDDQFSVERPDGSNFTLKIRSTKLEDSAMYFCASTDTVNSPLHFGNGTRLTVT.

This CDR3 is CASTNSPDTQYF. As DNA, the CDR3 is TGTGCCAGCACCAATAGTCCAGATACGCAGTATTTT. This chain connects TRBV11-3 to TRBJ2-3; D remains unclear. V dropped 7 bases and J dropped 4 bases, with 9 bases sitting between them. CDR3 size: 12 residues. The germline V gene encodes CDR1 SGHNT and CDR2 YENEEA.

This chain links TRBV5-1 with TRBJ2-5, with D unclear. Trimming took 4 bases from V and 5 from J, leaving 15 bases between them. This CDR3 has 14 residues. Germline values: CDR1 SGHRS, CDR2 YFSETQ. In nucleotides, the CDR3 is TGCGCCAGCAGCCCGTTCCGGAGTGTGGAGACCCAGTACTTC. Amino acids: CASSPFRSVETQYF.

This clone has just one count. This chain uses TRBV6-1 with TRBJ2-7; TRBD1 is a possible D gene (6 bases). V lost 7 bases and J 6 bases, leaving 13 bases between the germline ends. The CDR3 runs 12 residues. From germline, CDR1 is MNHNS and CDR2 SASEGT. CDR3 nucleotides: TGTGCCAGCAAAATCACAGGGATCGAGCAGTACTTC. Translation gives CASKITGIEQYF.

V and J are TRBV5-1 and TRBJ1-6, with no clear D. The CDR3 runs to 14 residues. V lost 3 bases to trimming and J lost 7 bases, with 11 bases between them. Germline CDR1 is SGHRS and CDR2 is YFSETQ. The CDR3 here is CASSYGGPNSPLHF. CDR3 DNA sequence: TGCGCCAGCAGCTATGGTGGTCCGAATTCACCCCTCCACTTT.

The chain joins TRBV5-6 to TRBJ1-1; 10 bases match TRBD1. This CDR3 comprises 15 residues. Germline CDR1 is SGHDT and CDR2 is YYEEEE. Trimming took 4 bases from V and 4 from J; bases not matched to a gene: 7. The CDR3 DNA reads TGTGCCAGCAGCCTGAGGACAGGGGGGACCACTGAAGCTTTCTTT. Translating it yields CASSLRTGGTTEAFF. The full variable domain, completed using reference TRBV5-6 and TRBJ1-1, is DAGVTQSPTHLIKTRGQQVTLRCSPKSGHDTVSWYQQALGQGPQFIFQYYEEEERQRGNFPDRFSGHQFPNYSSELNVNALLLGDSALYLCASSLRTGGTTEAFFGQGTRLTVV.

V is TRBV6-6 and J is TRBJ2-7; no reliable D call. V lost 7 bases, J lost 5 bases, and 18 bases lay in between. The CDR3 sequence is 14 residues long. Germline V gene sequence: CDR1 MNHNY, CDR2 SVGAGI (reference sequence). Here the CDR3 DNA reads TGTGCCAGCACCCCAAGTAAGGGAACTAACGAGCAGTACTTC. This encodes CASTPSKGTNEQYF.

The chain uses TRBV2 and TRBJ1-4, with D possibly TRBD1 on 6 matching bases. Germline loops: CDR1 SNHLY, CDR2 FYNNEI. The CDR3 loop spans 14 amino acids. The germline V and J ends were trimmed by 1 base and 8 bases, with 11 bases remaining between them. This chain's CDR3 is CASSEGQGIEKLFF. In DNA, the CDR3 is TGTGCCAGCAGTGAAGGGCAGGGGATCGAAAAACTGTTTTTT.

Points on this clone: Other DNA sequences in this specimen translate into the identical CDR3. This sequence joins TRBV19 and TRBJ2-5; 9 nucleotides agree with TRBD1. Germline assignment: CDR1 LNHDA and CDR2 SQIVND (reference sequence). The trim removed 6 bases at V and 5 bases at J, leaving 4 bases unmatched. The CDR3 is 13 residues long. DNA for the CDR3: TGTGCCAGTAGCACAGGGGGCGCCGAGACCCAGTACTTC. Protein: CASSTGGAETQYF.